The 18 T cell receptor beta chains below all came from one sample that was sequenced in a study of blood T cell repertoires in COVID-19. Sequenced by immunoSEQ multiplex PCR; TCRdb stores in-frame clones only, minus some. Counted here are roughly 500,000 clones, 80% to 90% occurring once; the ten biggest clones make up about 1%. Specimen: peripheral blood. Source of these receptors: a man younger than 35 with COVID-19, enrolled during active disease.

This chain joins TRBV7-8 and TRBJ1-2; 9 bases map to TRBD1. With 7 bases clipped from V and 4 bases from J, the junction kept 7 bases outside the gene matches. Germline V gene data show CDR1 as SGHVS and CDR2 as FQNEAQ. This CDR3 has 14 amino acids. In DNA, the CDR3 is TGTGCCAGCAAGGAGACAGGGGGACTCTATGGCTACACCTTC. Encoded protein: CASKETGGLYGYTF. Full variable domain (rest looked up from reference TRBV7-8 and TRBJ1-2): GAGVSQSPRYKVAKRGQDVALRCDPISGHVSLFWYQQALGQGPEFLTYFQNEAQLDKSGLPSDRFFAERPEGSVSTLKIQRTQQEDSAVYLCASKETGGLYGYTFGSGTRLTVV.

The rearrangement joins TRBV24-1 to TRBJ2-5; the match to TRBD2 covers 16 bases. V shed 3 bases and J 3 bases; nucleotides not matched to a gene: 3. This CDR3 region has 17 residues. Germline CDR1 KGHDR, CDR2 SFDVKD. The CDR3 sequence: CATSDGTSGGAEETQYF. The CDR3 DNA is TGTGCCACCAGTGATGGGACTAGCGGGGGGGCCGAAGAGACCCAGTACTTC.

CDR3 coding DNA: TGTGCCAGCAGCCAATCGCAGGGAACCGGGAATTCACCCCTCCACTTT. This codes for CASSQSQGTGNSPLHF. The chain links TRBV25-1 to TRBJ1-6, with D possibly being TRBD1 (5 bases). V was pared by 6 bases and J by 7 bases, with 19 bases between. The CDR3 totals 16 residues. Germline lookup yields CDR1 MGHDK and CDR2 SYGVNS.

The genes are TRBV2 and TRBJ2-7; no clear D. The V and J ends lost 1 base and 2 bases respectively, with 9 bases between them. This CDR3 has 14 amino acids. Per the germline V gene, CDR1 is SNHLY and CDR2 is FYNNEI. The CDR3 is CASSEGGSPYEQYF. As DNA, the CDR3 is TGTGCCAGCAGTGAAGGTGGCTCCCCCTACGAGCAGTACTTC.

The chain combines TRBV10-2 with TRBJ1-2; 9 bases fit TRBD1. The V gene's germline CDR1 is WSHSY and CDR2 SAAADI. The CDR3 is 13 amino acids. The V segment lost 5 bases and the J segment 7 bases; nucleotides outside the gene matches: 5. CDR3 protein: CASSSDRGRGYTF. DNA of the CDR3: TGCGCCAGCAGTTCGGACAGGGGCCGTGGCTACACCTTC.

The chain joins TRBV11-2 to TRBJ2-1, with a weak D call TRBD2 (6 bases). The V and J ends lost 2 bases and 3 bases respectively, with 17 bases between them. Germline V CDR1 and CDR2: SGHAT, FQNNGV. The CDR3 spans 17 residues. The CDR3 loop reads CASSLLGGELLYNEQFF. The CDR3 DNA reads TGTGCCAGCAGCTTACTTGGCGGGGAGTTGCTCTACAATGAGCAGTTCTTC.

The count of this clone is one. The chain combines TRBV2 with TRBJ1-5; D unresolved. The V gene lost 8 bases and the J gene lost 0 bases, with 8 bases spanning the gap. In germline, CDR1 is SNHLY, CDR2 FYNNEI. The CDR3 covers 13 residues. CDR3 in amino acids: CASSLYSNQPQHF. The CDR3, as DNA: TGTGCCAGCTCTCTTTATAGCAATCAGCCCCAGCATTTT.

This chain connects TRBV18 to TRBJ2-7; 10 nucleotides line up with TRBD2. J lost 5 bases, V lost 6 bases, and 7 bases had no gene match. Germline CDR1 is KGHSH and CDR2 is LQKENI. The CDR3 is 14 residues long. Here the CDR3 reads CASSLQREGHEQYF. Here the CDR3 DNA reads TGTGCCAGCTCTCTTCAGCGGGAGGGGCACGAGCAGTACTTC. Full variable domain (remainder filled in from reference TRBV18 and TRBJ2-7): NAGVMQNPRHLVRRRGQEARLRCSPMKGHSHVYWYRQLPEEGLKFMVYLQKENIIDESGMPKERFSAEFPKEGPSILRIQQVVRGDSAAYFCASSLQREGHEQYFGPGTRLTVT.

The V and J genes are TRBV29-1 and TRBJ1-2; D may be TRBD1 (6 bases). In germline, CDR1 is SQVTM, CDR2 ANQGSEA. The CDR3 has 13 residues. V shed 4 bases and J shed 5 bases, with 14 bases lying between them. CDR3 loop: CSVAQSQGYGYTF. The CDR3 coding sequence is TGCAGCGTTGCTCAATCCCAGGGGTATGGCTACACCTTC. Supplemented by reference TRBV29-1 and TRBJ1-2, the full variable domain reads SAVISQKPSRDICQRGTSLTIQCQVDSQVTMMFWYRQQPGQSLTLIATANQGSEATYESGFVIDKFPISRPNLTFSTLTVSNMSPEDSSIYLCSVAQSQGYGYTFGSGTRLTVV.

This chain uses TRBV19 with TRBJ2-5, with 11 nucleotides matching TRBD1. CDR3 length: 15 amino acids. Losses at the gene ends were 5 bases for V and 5 bases for J; bases not matched to a gene: 7. Germline V gene data show CDR1 as LNHDA and CDR2 as SQIVND (reference sequence). CDR3 nucleotide sequence: TGTGCCAGTAGTCCCGAGGGGACAGGGGGGGAGACCCAGTACTTC. The encoded protein is CASSPEGTGGETQYF.

V and J are TRBV6-6 and TRBJ1-4; a possible D gene is TRBD1 (5 bases). Germline V lookup: CDR1 MNHNY, CDR2 SVGAGI (reference sequence). This CDR3 spans 12 amino acids. The germline V and J ends were trimmed by 0 bases and 14 bases, with 10 bases remaining between them. CDR3 residues: CASSYSGDLLFF. CDR3 bases: TGTGCCAGCAGTTACTCCGGGGACTTGCTGTTTTTT.

V gene TRBV15 combines with J gene TRBJ1-1; tentative D call: TRBD1 (6 bases). The CDR3 is made up of 13 amino acids. CDR1 and CDR2 (germline): LNHNV, YYDKDF (reference sequence). V was cut by 5 bases and J by 3 bases, with 10 bases left in between. The CDR3 DNA follows: TGTGCCACCAGCCGACAGGAGGACACTGAAGCTTTCTTT. Its protein product is CATSRQEDTEAFF.

The chain joins TRBV11-2 to TRBJ1-2, with TRBD1 identical over 8 bases. The CDR3 is 14 residues long. With 1 base clipped from V and 4 bases from J, the junction kept 2 bases outside the gene matches. Germline assignment: CDR1 SGHAT and CDR2 FQNNGV. CDR3 DNA sequence: TGTGCCAGCAGCTTAGGGACAGGGAGCTATGGCTACACCTTC. Its protein is CASSLGTGSYGYTF.

This chain joins TRBV19 and TRBJ2-1, with 9 bases lining up with TRBD2. CDR1 and CDR2 (germline): LNHDA, SQIVND (reference sequence). V was clipped by 4 bases and J by 7 bases; unmatched bases: 17. This CDR3 has 18 amino acids. CDR3 protein: CASSTARPAGLAGNEQFF. For the CDR3, the DNA is TGTGCCAGTAGTACTGCTCGCCCGGCGGGACTAGCCGGAAATGAGCAGTTCTTC.

This clone was picked up a small number of times. The chain has TRBV5-1 and TRBJ1-1, with unresolved D. The CDR3 has 13 residues. Trimming took 7 bases from V and 0 from J, leaving 10 bases between them. Germline V gene sequence: CDR1 SGHRS, CDR2 YFSETQ. In DNA, the CDR3 is TGCGCCAGCGCCCCACGGGTGAACACTGAAGCTTTCTTT. As protein: CASAPRVNTEAFF.

The chain has TRBV13 and TRBJ2-7; a weak D match, TRBD2 (6 bases). This CDR3 contains 15 residues. The V end was cut by 0 bases, the J end by 3 bases, with 12 bases between. From germline, CDR1 is PRHDT and CDR2 FYEKMQ (reference sequence). CDR3 protein: CASSLGPGLLYEQYF. CDR3 sequence (DNA): TGTGCCAGCAGCTTAGGCCCGGGACTCCTCTACGAGCAGTACTTC.

The chain is built from TRBV5-1 and TRBJ2-3; D unresolved. CDR1 and CDR2 from the germline V gene are SGHRS and YFSETQ. V lost 1 base, J lost 2 bases, and 14 bases lay in between. This CDR3 region has 16 residues. The CDR3, as DNA: TGCGCCAGCAGCTTGATCCAGGCCCAACCCACAGATACGCAGTATTTT. Its translation: CASSLIQAQPTDTQYF.

This chain joins TRBV27 and TRBJ2-2; 9 bases line up with TRBD1. The CDR3 totals 18 residues. The germline V gene encodes CDR1 MNHEY and CDR2 SMNVEV (reference sequence). Unmatched junction bases numbered 12, after V lost 3 bases and J lost 4 bases. CDR3 nucleotide sequence: TGTGCCAGCAGTTTTCTCAAGGCGGGACAGGGAATCACCGGGGAGCTGTTTTTT. Its translation is CASSFLKAGQGITGELFF.